The 30 T cell receptor beta chains listed next were all sequenced from one sample in a study of cytomegalovirus exposure and HLA in healthy donors. Sequenced by immunoSEQ multiplex PCR; TCRdb stores in-frame clones only, minus some. The repertoire consists of hundreds of thousands of clones, with less than 90% occurring once and the leading ten covering around 11%. Sequences were obtained from PBMCs. These receptors originate from a man younger than 35 in good health and CMV-seropositive.

This chain joins TRBV19 and TRBJ1-5; tentative D call: TRBD1 (6 bases). From germline, CDR1 is LNHDA and CDR2 SQIVND (reference sequence). This CDR3 spans 12 amino acids. Deletions cut 6 bases from V and 7 bases from J, with 10 bases between. This CDR3 reads CASSNRDQPQHF. The CDR3 nucleotides read TGTGCCAGTAGCAACAGGGACCAGCCCCAGCATTTT.

The rearrangement joins TRBV5-6 to TRBJ1-5; 9 bases align to TRBD1. This CDR3 contains 15 residues. The junction had 4 bases not matched to a gene; V was cut back by 4 bases and J by 2 bases. The V gene's germline CDR1 is SGHDT and CDR2 YYEEEE. The CDR3 protein is CASSAGQGGNQPQHF. The CDR3 region has the DNA TGTGCCAGCAGCGCGGGACAGGGAGGCAATCAGCCCCAGCATTTT.

The chain has TRBV7-6 and TRBJ2-1; the D call may be TRBD1 or TRBD2 (5 bases each). The CDR3 contains 17 residues. The V end lost 1 base, the J end lost 0 bases, and 13 bases lay between the germline ends. From germline, CDR1 is SGHVS and CDR2 FNYEAQ. Here the CDR3 DNA reads TGTGCCAGCAGCTTAGGTTTTCGGGGCAGCTCCTACAATGAGCAGTTCTTC. Its protein product is CASSLGFRGSSYNEQFF.

Concerning this clone: The germline gene is not matched at one end of the junction; a read error may be the cause. The V call is TRBV6-5, the J call TRBJ1-1; 8 bases are shared with TRBD1. Germline V lookup: CDR1 MNHEY, CDR2 SVGAGI. The CDR3 is made up of 12 amino acids. CDR3 DNA sequence: TGTGCCAACAGTCACAGGGGGACTGAAGCTTTCTTT. Amino acids: CANSHRGTEAFF.

The V gene is TRBV5-4, the J gene TRBJ1-3; possible D gene TRBD1, 5 bases. The CDR3 totals 16 residues. With 0 bases removed from V and 4 bases from J, the gap between germline ends came to 14 bases. Germline V lookup: CDR1 SGHNT, CDR2 YYREEE (reference sequence). The CDR3 region has the DNA TGTGCCAGCAGCTTGGGGCAGGGAGTGTCAGGAAACACCATATATTTT. Its protein is CASSLGQGVSGNTIYF.

In DNA form, the CDR3 reads TGTGCCAGCAGCTCTGACGGGATGAATAACTATGGCTACACCTTC. Translated, it gives CASSSDGMNNYGYTF. The rearrangement uses TRBV11-2 and TRBJ1-2; D gene unclear. Germline CDR1 reads SGHAT; CDR2 reads FQNNGV. The V and J ends lost 4 bases and 1 base respectively, with 13 bases between them. The CDR3 has 15 amino acids.

This chain uses TRBV5-1 with TRBJ2-1; the D call may be TRBD1 or TRBD2 (5 bases each). Per germline, CDR1 SGHRS and CDR2 YFSETQ. Between the trimmed V and J ends, which lost 4 bases and 3 bases, there was a span of 14 bases. The CDR3 covers 15 residues. The CDR3: CASSGDGFYYNEQFF. CDR3 coding DNA: TGCGCCAGCAGCGGGGACGGGTTTTACTACAATGAGCAGTTCTTC.

The rearrangement uses TRBV6-1 and TRBJ1-4; D is unclear. This CDR3 spans 12 amino acids. The germline V gene encodes CDR1 MNHNS and CDR2 SASEGT. The V gene lost 4 bases and the J gene lost 5 bases, with 5 bases spanning the gap. The CDR3 sequence: CASSGKNEKLFF. The CDR3 DNA reads TGTGCCAGCAGTGGAAAGAATGAAAAACTGTTTTTT.

The rearrangement links TRBV5-1 to TRBJ2-5; D tentatively reads TRBD1 or TRBD2 (5 bases each). The germline V gene has CDR1 SGHRS and CDR2 YFSETQ. The CDR3 has 14 residues. V was cut by 5 bases and J by 2 bases, with 13 bases left in between. Here the CDR3 DNA reads TGCGCCAGCAGTTCGGGACGGAATCAAGAGACCCAGTACTTC. Translating it yields CASSSGRNQETQYF.

Details on this clone: The same CDR3 arises from other DNA sequences in this sample as well. The chain carries TRBV28 and TRBJ2-1; D not resolved. This CDR3 contains 14 residues. V was pared by 2 bases and J by 0 bases, with 5 bases between. CDR1 MDHEN and CDR2 SYDVKM come from the germline V gene. The CDR3 reads CASSLGSSYNEQFF. The CDR3 nucleotides are TGTGCCAGCAGTTTAGGTAGCTCCTACAATGAGCAGTTCTTC.

The gene calls are TRBV6-1 and TRBJ2-2; D is uncertain. Germline V lookup: CDR1 MNHNS, CDR2 SASEGT. The CDR3 has 13 residues. V lost 4 bases and J 7 bases, leaving 10 bases between the germline ends. CDR3 sequence: CASSGHWNGELFF. CDR3 sequence (DNA): TGTGCCAGCAGTGGTCACTGGAACGGGGAGCTGTTTTTT.

The CDR3, as DNA: TGTGCCACCAGCCCTACAGGGGAGGGAGGCTACACCTTC. Translated: CATSPTGEGGYTF. The rearrangement joins TRBV15 to TRBJ1-2; 7 bases match TRBD1. CDR3 length equals 13 residues. From germline, CDR1 is LNHNV and CDR2 YYDKDF (reference sequence). The V segment lost 5 bases and the J segment 8 bases; nucleotides outside the gene matches: 8.

J is TRBJ1-1 and V is TRBV29-1; the D gene is possibly TRBD1 (5 bases). The germline V gene encodes CDR1 SQVTM and CDR2 ANQGSEA. The CDR3 totals 15 residues. V lost 0 bases and J lost 0, with 11 bases in between. CDR3 amino acids: CSVEEGVLMNTEAFF. The DNA for the CDR3 is TGCAGCGTTGAAGAAGGGGTGCTCATGAACACTGAAGCTTTCTTT.

The chain links TRBV5-1 to TRBJ1-1; possibly TRBD1 for D (6 bases). The CDR3 totals 13 residues. Germline CDR1 SGHRS, CDR2 YFSETQ. Deletions cut 7 bases from V and 1 base from J, with 11 bases between. Written as DNA, the CDR3 is TGCGCCAGCCATCCGGGACAGAACACTGAAGCTTTCTTT. It codes for CASHPGQNTEAFF.

This chain joins TRBV7-2 and TRBJ1-1; D gene unclear. The germline V and J ends were trimmed by 2 bases and 2 bases, with 9 bases remaining between them. The germline V gene has CDR1 SGHTA and CDR2 FQGNSA. The CDR3 sequence is 14 residues long. The CDR3 coding sequence is TGTGCCAGCAGCTTAAACGAGGGAAACACTGAAGCTTTCTTT. Protein product: CASSLNEGNTEAFF.

The V call is TRBV5-1, the J call TRBJ2-7; D unresolved. The CDR3 has 13 residues. The ends were cut back, 1 base at V and 2 bases at J, with 7 bases in the middle. Germline V gene lookup returns CDR1 SGHRS and CDR2 YFSETQ. CDR3 DNA sequence: TGCGCCAGCAGCTTGAACGGCGCCTACGAGCAGTACTTC. Translated, it gives CASSLNGAYEQYF.

This clone was recorded a few times. The chain carries TRBV10-3 and TRBJ1-1; a possible D gene is TRBD1 (5 bases). V lost 11 bases to trimming and J lost 0 bases, with 16 bases between them. The germline V gene has CDR1 ENHRY and CDR2 SYGVKD. CDR3 size: 14 residues. DNA of the CDR3: TGTGCCGCCAAAGCGGACACATTGAACACTGAAGCTTTCTTT. This encodes CAAKADTLNTEAFF.

This chain links TRBV7-9 with TRBJ1-2, with D perhaps matching TRBD1 (5 bases). V was pared by 4 bases and J by 4 bases, with 16 bases between. CDR3 length: 15 amino acids. Germline V gene lookup returns CDR1 SEHNR and CDR2 FQNEAQ (reference sequence). CDR3 DNA: TGTGCCAGCAGCTCTAATGAACGGGACGTCTATGGCTACACCTTC. Its translation: CASSSNERDVYGYTF.

This chain links TRBV6-4 with TRBJ2-1; tentatively, D is TRBD2 (5 bases). The V gene lost 3 bases and the J gene lost 0 bases, with 9 bases spanning the gap. CDR1 is MRHNA, CDR2 SNTAGT, per germline. The CDR3 has 15 residues. CDR3 sequence reads: CASSESGGSYNEQFF. As DNA, the CDR3 is TGTGCCAGCAGTGAAAGCGGAGGCTCCTACAATGAGCAGTTCTTC.

CDR3: CASSFDRRQETQYF. CDR3 nucleotide sequence: TGTGCCAGCAGTTTTGACAGGAGGCAAGAGACCCAGTACTTC. The rearrangement links TRBV27 to TRBJ2-5, with a tentative D call TRBD1 (6 bases). The CDR3 is made up of 14 amino acids. Germline V gene data show CDR1 as MNHEY and CDR2 as SMNVEV (reference sequence). Trimming stripped 3 bases from V and 2 bases from J, with 10 bases between.

The rearrangement joins TRBV5-1 to TRBJ1-1, with D unresolved. V was clipped by 4 bases and J by 10 bases, with 17 bases between them. Germline CDR1 is SGHRS and CDR2 is YFSETQ. CDR3 length: 13 amino acids. CDR3: CASSPEPQVGAFF. CDR3 DNA: TGCGCCAGCAGCCCTGAACCCCAGGTAGGAGCTTTCTTT.

The V and J genes are TRBV7-2 and TRBJ2-3, with 7 bases identical to TRBD2. V shed 2 bases, J shed 2 bases, and the junction held 7 bases outside the gene matches. CDR1 is SGHTA, CDR2 FQGNSA, per germline. This CDR3 contains 16 residues. CDR3 residues: CASSLWSAGNTDTQYF. The CDR3, as DNA: TGTGCCAGCAGCTTATGGTCAGCGGGAAACACAGATACGCAGTATTTT. The full variable domain, rest sourced from reference TRBV7-2 and TRBJ2-3, is GAGVSQSPSNKVTEKGKDVELRCDPISGHTALYWYRQSLGQGLEFLIYFQGNSAPDKSGLPSDRFSAERTGGSVSTLTIQRTQQEDSAVYLCASSLWSAGNTDTQYFGPGTRLTVL.

V usage is TRBV27 and J usage is TRBJ2-5, with no clear D. Per germline, CDR1 MNHEY and CDR2 SMNVEV (reference sequence). The CDR3 is 14 residues long. Trimming removed 3 bases at V and 0 bases at J, with 8 bases between. The chain's CDR3 is CASSFNNYQETQYF. Written as DNA, the CDR3 is TGTGCCAGCAGTTTCAACAATTACCAAGAGACCCAGTACTTC.

The rearrangement uses TRBV9 and TRBJ2-2; D call uncertain. There are 13 residues in the CDR3. Trimming shortened V by 3 bases and J by 7 bases, and 10 bases separated the two germline ends. Germline V lookup: CDR1 SGDLS, CDR2 YYNGEE. The CDR3 DNA follows: TGTGCCAGCAGCGCTCTAGGCGGCGGGGAGCTGTTTTTT. It encodes CASSALGGGELFF.

The rearrangement links TRBV14 to TRBJ2-7, with 8 bases lining up with TRBD1. The CDR3 has 15 amino acids. With 2 bases clipped from V and 2 bases from J, the junction kept 5 bases outside the gene matches. CDR1 is SGHDN, CDR2 FVKESK, per germline. CDR3 sequence (DNA): TGTGCCAGCAGCCAAACCAGGGGGCTGACCTACGAGCAGTACTTC. Protein product: CASSQTRGLTYEQYF.

The table lists this clone with a few counts. The chain joins TRBV9 to TRBJ2-7, with 14 bases matching TRBD2. The CDR3 extends over 15 amino acids. From germline, CDR1 is SGDLS and CDR2 YYNGEE. The V segment lost 2 bases and the J segment 5 bases; nucleotides outside the gene matches: 3. CDR3 nucleotide sequence: TGTGCCAGCAGCGTCGCGGGACTAGCGGGAGACGAGCAGTACTTC. Translating it yields CASSVAGLAGDEQYF. Filled out from reference TRBV9 and TRBJ2-7, the complete variable domain reads DSGVTQTPKHLITATGQRVTLRCSPRSGDLSVYWYQQSLDQGLQFLIQYYNGEERAKGNILERFSAQQFPDLHSELNLSSLELGDSALYFCASSVAGLAGDEQYFGPGTRLTVT.

This chain joins TRBV9 and TRBJ2-1, with D possibly being TRBD2 (5 bases). The CDR3 loop spans 16 amino acids. V was clipped by 0 bases and J by 1 base, with 11 bases between them. CDR1 is SGDLS and CDR2 is YYNGEE in the germline V gene. The CDR3 here is CASSVEPSWSYNEQFF. The CDR3 DNA sequence: TGTGCCAGCAGCGTAGAGCCTAGCTGGTCCTACAATGAGCAGTTCTTC.

The V and J genes are TRBV18 and TRBJ1-2; D gene unclear. V was trimmed by 5 bases and J by 8 bases, leaving 15 bases between them. The CDR3 is 13 residues long. Per germline, CDR1 KGHSH and CDR2 LQKENI. Here the CDR3 reads CASSSSKGLGYTF. For the CDR3, the DNA is TGTGCCAGCTCAAGTTCGAAAGGGCTAGGCTACACCTTC.

Only one count was recorded for this clone. The chain links TRBV7-6 to TRBJ2-7; TRBD2 agrees at 7 bases. The CDR3 runs to 15 residues. Germline lookup yields CDR1 SGHVS and CDR2 FNYEAQ. The J segment lost 3 bases and the V segment lost 0 bases, leaving 5 bases of the junction unmatched. The CDR3 DNA reads as TGTGCCAGCAGCTTAGCGGCCCGGACTAGCTACGAGCAGTACTTC. Translating gives CASSLAARTSYEQYF.

The chain links TRBV13 to TRBJ1-1; D uncertain. CDR1 and CDR2 from the germline V gene are PRHDT and FYEKMQ (reference sequence). This CDR3 region has 12 residues. V was cut by 4 bases and J by 3 bases, with 6 bases left in between. The CDR3 DNA reads TGTGCCAGCAGCTGGGTCGACACTGAAGCTTTCTTT. The encoded protein is CASSWVDTEAFF.